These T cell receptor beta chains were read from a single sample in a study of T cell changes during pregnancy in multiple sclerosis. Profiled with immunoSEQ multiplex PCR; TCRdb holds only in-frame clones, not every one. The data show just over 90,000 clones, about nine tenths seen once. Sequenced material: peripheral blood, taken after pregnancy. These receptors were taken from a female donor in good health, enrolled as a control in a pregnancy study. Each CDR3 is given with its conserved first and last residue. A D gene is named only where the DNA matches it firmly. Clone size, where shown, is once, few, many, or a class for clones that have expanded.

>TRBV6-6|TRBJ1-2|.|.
CASSYKLLWTF
TGTGCCAGCAGTTACAAATTACTGTGGACCTTC
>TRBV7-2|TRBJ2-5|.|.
CASSLARGAQETQYF
TGTGCCAGCAGCTTAGCCCGCGGGGCCCAAGAGACCCAGTACTTC
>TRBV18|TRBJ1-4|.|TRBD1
CASSPGQANEKLFF
TGTGCCAGCTCACCAGGACAGGCTAATGAAAAACTGTTTTTT
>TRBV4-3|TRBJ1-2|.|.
CASSQTRQVIARGYTF
TGCGCCAGCAGCCAAACCCGACAGGTAATAGCTCGAGGCTACACCTTC
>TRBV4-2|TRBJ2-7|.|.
CASSQEGTGSYEQYF
TGTGCCAGCAGCCAAGAAGGCACAGGGTCCTACGAGCAGTACTTC
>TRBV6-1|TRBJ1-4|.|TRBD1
CASSVRDRNEKLFF
TGTGCCAGCAGTGTCCGGGACAGGAATGAAAAACTGTTTTTT
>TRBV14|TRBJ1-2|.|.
CASSHTRNYGYTF
TGTGCCAGCAGCCATACGCGGAACTATGGCTACACCTTC
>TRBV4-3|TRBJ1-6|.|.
CASSQVASSYNSPLHF
TGCGCCAGCAGCCAAGTGGCAAGCTCCTATAATTCACCCCTCCACTTT
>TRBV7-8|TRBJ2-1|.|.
CASSLSEIYNEQFF
TGTGCCAGCAGCTTAAGCGAGATTTACAATGAGCAGTTCTTC
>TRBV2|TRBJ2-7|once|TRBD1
CAGRQGMEEQYF
TGTGCCGGACGACAGGGGATGGAAGAGCAGTACTTC
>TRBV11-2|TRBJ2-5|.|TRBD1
CASSLDRGLPEPQYF
TGTGCCAGCAGCTTAGACAGGGGGCTTCCCGAACCCCAGTACTTC
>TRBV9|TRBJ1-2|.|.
CASSVDGGNGYTF
TGTGCCAGCAGCGTAGACGGAGGGAATGGCTACACCTTC
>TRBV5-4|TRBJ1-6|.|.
CASSLYQGRNSPLHF
TGTGCCAGCAGCTTGTATCAGGGTAGGAATTCACCCCTCCACTTT
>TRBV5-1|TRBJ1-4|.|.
CASSLAVSSENEKLFF
TGCGCCAGCAGCTTGGCCGTGAGTAGCGAAAACGAAAAACTGTTTTTT
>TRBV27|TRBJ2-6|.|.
CASSLRLSGANVLTF
TGTGCCAGCAGTTTACGACTCTCTGGGGCCAACGTCCTGACTTTC
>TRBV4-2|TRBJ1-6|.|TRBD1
CASSYRQGENSPLHF
TGTGCCAGCAGCTACCGACAGGGGGAAAATTCACCCCTCCACTTT
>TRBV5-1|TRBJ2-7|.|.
CASSYHSQPTYEQYF
TGCGCCAGCAGCTATCATTCACAGCCTACCTACGAGCAGTACTTC
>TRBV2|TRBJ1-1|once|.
CASRLSRGGTKNTEAFF
TGTGCCAGCAGACTATCTAGAGGAGGGACGAAGAACACTGAAGCTTTCTTT
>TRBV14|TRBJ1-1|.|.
CASSQDLRRGARDTEAFF
TGTGCCAGCAGCCAAGATCTACGTAGGGGCGCCAGGGACACTGAAGCTTTCTTT
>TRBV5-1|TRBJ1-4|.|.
CASSQSRTGLREKLFF
TGCGCCAGCAGCCAATCAAGAACGGGACTTCGGGAAAAACTGTTTTTT
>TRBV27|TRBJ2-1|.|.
CASSTQASSYNEQFF
TGTGCCAGCAGTACACAGGCGAGCTCCTACAATGAGCAGTTCTTC
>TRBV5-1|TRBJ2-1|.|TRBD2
CASSQIAGVSYNEQFF
TGCGCCAGCAGTCAAATAGCGGGGGTCTCCTACAATGAGCAGTTCTTC
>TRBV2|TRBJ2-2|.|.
CASRRGGVGELFF
TGTGCCTCCCGGCGAGGAGGTGTCGGGGAGCTGTTTTTT
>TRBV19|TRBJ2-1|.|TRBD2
CASSIRWLAGVNEQFF
TGTGCCAGTAGTATCCGTTGGCTAGCGGGGGTCAATGAGCAGTTCTTC
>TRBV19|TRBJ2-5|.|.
CASSLFGGPQPPRETQYF
TGTGCCAGTAGCCTATTTGGAGGGCCGCAGCCCCCAAGAGAGACCCAGTACTTC
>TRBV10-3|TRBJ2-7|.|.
CAISRQATYEQYF
TGTGCCATCAGTCGACAGGCTACCTACGAGCAGTACTTC
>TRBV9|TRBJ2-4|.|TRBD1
CASSVAGTGGNIQYF
TGTGCCAGCAGCGTAGCTGGGACAGGGGGAAACATTCAGTACTTC
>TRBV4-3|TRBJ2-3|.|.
CASSQETGSTDTQYF
TGCGCCAGCAGCCAAGAGACAGGTAGCACAGATACGCAGTATTTT
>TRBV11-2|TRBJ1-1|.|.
CASSLVLRNTEAFF
TGTGCCAGCAGCTTAGTCCTCAGGAACACTGAAGCTTTCTTT
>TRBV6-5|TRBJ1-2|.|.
CASSWERLGSSGYTF
TGTGCCAGCAGTTGGGAGAGGTTGGGGAGTTCCGGCTACACCTTC
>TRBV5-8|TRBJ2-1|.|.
CASSGGDREAGLARNEQFF
TGTGCCAGCAGCGGGGGGGACAGGGAGGCCGGACTAGCGAGGAATGAGCAGTTCTTC
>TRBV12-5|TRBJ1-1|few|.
CAKRVMAFF
TGTGCCAAGAGGGTGATGGCTTTCTTT
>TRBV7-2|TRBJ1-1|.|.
CASSLEARRVTRAFF
TGTGCCAGCAGCTTAGAGGCCCGCCGGGTCACAAGAGCTTTCTTT
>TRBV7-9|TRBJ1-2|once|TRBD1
CASSRDRGSDYGYTF
TGTGCCAGCAGCCGGGACAGGGGGTCGGACTATGGCTACACCTTC
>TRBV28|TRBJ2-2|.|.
CAGRGNTGELFF
TGTGCCGGGCGTGGGAACACCGGGGAGCTGTTTTTT
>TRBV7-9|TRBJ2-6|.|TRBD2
CASSLGLAGGPGANVLTF
TGTGCCAGCAGCTTAGGGCTAGCGGGGGGGCCTGGGGCCAACGTCCTGACTTTC
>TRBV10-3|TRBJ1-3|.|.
CAISGQVGSGNTIYF
TGTGCCATCAGTGGACAGGTCGGCTCTGGAAACACCATATATTTT
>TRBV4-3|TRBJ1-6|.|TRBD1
CASSQWDSNSPLHF
TGCGCCAGCAGCCAATGGGACAGCAATTCACCCCTCCACTTT
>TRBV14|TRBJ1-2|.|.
CASSHQQDYGYTF
TGTGCCAGCAGCCACCAACAGGACTATGGCTACACCTTC
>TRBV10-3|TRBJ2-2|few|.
CAIRGELNTGELFF
TGTGCCATCAGGGGAGAGCTTAACACCGGGGAGCTGTTTTTT
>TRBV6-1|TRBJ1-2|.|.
CASSPWSEANYGYTF
TGTGCCAGCAGTCCCTGGAGTGAAGCTAACTATGGCTACACCTTC
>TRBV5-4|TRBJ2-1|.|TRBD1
CASSSKGAVYNEQFF
TGTGCCAGCAGCTCGAAGGGGGCTGTCTACAATGAGCAGTTCTTC
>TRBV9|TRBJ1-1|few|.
CASSLPTEAFF
TGTGCCAGCAGCCTTCCGACTGAAGCTTTCTTT
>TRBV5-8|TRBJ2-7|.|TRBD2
CASIFASGAYEQYF
TGTGCCAGCATCTTCGCTAGCGGTGCCTACGAGCAGTACTTC
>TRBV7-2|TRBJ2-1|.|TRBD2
CASSLVAGGPLESAEQFF
TGTGCCAGCAGCTTAGTGGCGGGGGGGCCTTTAGAGTCGGCTGAGCAGTTCTTC
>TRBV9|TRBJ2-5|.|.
CASSAGFQETQYF
TGTGCCAGCAGCGCGGGATTTCAAGAGACCCAGTACTTC
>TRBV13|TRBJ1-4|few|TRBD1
CASSSQGTGYEKLFF
TGTGCCAGCAGCTCCCAGGGGACAGGGTATGAAAAACTGTTTTTT
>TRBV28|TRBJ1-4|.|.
CASSLISTNEKLFF
TGTGCCAGCAGTTTAATAAGCACTAATGAAAAACTGTTTTTT
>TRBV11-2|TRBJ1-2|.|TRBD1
CASRQTGGPSGYTF
TGTGCCAGCAGACAAACAGGGGGACCTTCTGGCTACACCTTC
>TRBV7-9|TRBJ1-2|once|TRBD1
CASSLGDRGHGYTF
TGTGCCAGCAGCTTGGGAGACAGGGGGCATGGCTACACCTTC
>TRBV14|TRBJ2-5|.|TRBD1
CASSPSGGGKTQYF
TGTGCCAGCAGCCCTTCAGGGGGCGGAAAGACCCAGTACTTC
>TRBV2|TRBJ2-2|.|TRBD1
CASTNTGVATGELFF
TGTGCCAGCACCAATACAGGGGTGGCCACCGGGGAGCTGTTTTTT
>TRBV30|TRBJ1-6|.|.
CAWAPRGNSPLHF
TGTGCCTGGGCCCCACGCGGGAATTCACCCCTCCACTTT
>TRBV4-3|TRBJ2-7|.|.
CASSQGTTTSYEQYF
TGCGCCAGCAGCCAGGGGACAACTACATCCTACGAGCAGTACTTC
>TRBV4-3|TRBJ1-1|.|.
CASSQDWRQTMNTEAFF
TGCGCCAGCAGCCAAGATTGGAGGCAGACCATGAACACTGAAGCTTTCTTT
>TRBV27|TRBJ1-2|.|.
CASRSSGGYTF
TGTGCCAGCAGATCCTCGGGAGGCTACACCTTC
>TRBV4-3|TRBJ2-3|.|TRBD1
CASSQLTGTGNTDTQYF
TGCGCCAGCAGCCAACTTACCGGGACAGGGAACACAGATACGCAGTATTTT